This TCR beta chain was identified during a study of T-cell memory formation after mild COVID-19. This clonotype was seen a few times. Germline V gives CDR1 MGHRA, CDR2 YSYEKL. The CDR3 loop spans 16 amino acids. V lost 8 bases and J lost 0, with 19 bases in between. TCRdb redid the calling of the 5' RACE reads with MiXCR, one entry per CDR3 protein. The sample yields about 140,000 distinct CDR3 sequences, 11% to 15% seen once. The clonotype comes from an adult woman who had mild COVID-19 (a few samples of this study predate the infection). Cell type and time point are not known. J is TRBJ1-1 and V is TRBV4-1, with a weak D call TRBD1 (6 bases). The sample comprised PBMCs or a T cell subset sorted from them (not recorded which). The CDR3 loop is CASCLFVTGMNTEAFF. DNA of the CDR3: TGCGCCAGCTGCCTATTCGTAACAGGGATGAACACTGAAGCTTTCTTT.